The clone carrying this TCR beta chain has just one count. These data originate in a study of control samples from healthy donors and cancer patients. V gave up 0 bases and J gave up 6 bases; unmatched junction bases: 10. The CDR3 contains 17 residues. Germline CDR1 reads MGHRA; CDR2 reads YSYEKL. Sequenced by immunoSEQ multiplex PCR; TCRdb stores in-frame clones only, minus some. The table has approximately 170,000 clones, around 91% seen once. What was sequenced was blood. The TCR sequence derives from a woman between 25 and 40 years old in good health. The chain has TRBV4-1 and TRBJ2-3; 9 bases are shared with TRBD2. The CDR3 DNA sequence: TGCGCCAGCAGCCAAGATTTCTGGACTAGCGTCCGGGATACGCAGTATTTT. Translating gives CASSQDFWTSVRDTQYF.